This is a list of T cell receptor beta chains from one sample in a study of blood T cell repertoires in COVID-19. Here immunoSEQ multiplex PCR was the method, and the copy in TCRdb shows in-frame clones only, minus some. The sample includes under 200,000 clones, roughly 88% seen only once; the top ten take approximately 9.8%. Input material: peripheral blood. The receptors shown here come from a woman aged 80 or older with acute or convalescent COVID-19. Both conserved end residues are part of each CDR3. The D gene is left open where the match is weak. The size field is filled for only some rows; it gives once, few, many or a size class.

j_call d_call v_call clone_size cdr3_nt cdr3_aa
TRBJ2-2 TRBD2 TRBV9 . TGTGCCAGCAGCGCGAGCGGGGGGTCACGGACCGGGGAGCTGTTTTTT CASSASGGSRTGELFF
TRBJ1-1 . TRBV5-1 . TGCGCCAGCAGCCCCCAAGCCCTGAACACTGAAGCTTTCTTT CASSPQALNTEAFF
TRBJ2-7 TRBD2 TRBV7-9 . TGTGCCAGCAGCTTATTGACTAGCGGGGGTTACGAGCAGTACTTC CASSLLTSGGYEQYF
TRBJ2-2 TRBD2 TRBV19 . TGTGCCAGTAGTTCAAGACTAGCGGGAGACACCGGGGAGCTGTTTTTT CASSSRLAGDTGELFF
TRBJ2-1 TRBD2 TRBV5-1 . TGCGCCAGCAGCTGGACACTGTCTACTAGCGGGGGGCTGGTAGATGAGCAGTTCTTC CASSWTLSTSGGLVDEQFF
TRBJ2-7 . TRBV5-6 few TGTGCCAGCAGCTTAGGGAGTGGGACTGCCTGGGGGGAGCAGTACTTC CASSLGSGTAWGEQYF
TRBJ2-7 TRBD2 TRBV5-6 . TGTGCCAGCAGCTCTTTAGCGGGAGTGGGTGAGCAGTACTTC CASSSLAGVGEQYF
TRBJ2-5 . TRBV7-2 . TGTGCCAGCAGCTCCCGACAGGCCCAAGAGACCCAGTACTTC CASSSRQAQETQYF
TRBJ2-1 TRBD2 TRBV12-5 . TGTGCTAGTGGTCCCATGACTAGCGGGGGGGGTAATGAGCAGTTCTTC CASGPMTSGGGNEQFF
TRBJ2-1 TRBD2 TRBV4-3 . TGCGCCAGCAGCCAAAGACCACTCACAGCGGGGACCATGGATGAGCAGTTCTTC CASSQRPLTAGTMDEQFF
TRBJ2-2 . TRBV9 . TGTGCCAGCAGCGGGGGAGGTGGGTTTTCCGGGGAGCTGTTTTTT CASSGGGGFSGELFF
TRBJ2-1 . TRBV21-1 . TGTGCCAGCAGCAAGGGGTCTAGCGGGACTCCGGATGAGCAGTTCTTC CASSKGSSGTPDEQFF
TRBJ2-3 . TRBV7-3 . TGTGCCAGCAGCCTAAGGAAGAGGGATCCCACAGATACGCAGTATTTT CASSLRKRDPTDTQYF
TRBJ1-2 TRBD1 TRBV13 few TGTGCCAGCAGCTTAGGCGGGACAGGGGCCGTCTATGGCTACACCTTC CASSLGGTGAVYGYTF
TRBJ1-5 . TRBV19 once TGTGCCAGTAGGCTCGGGACGGGACTTTATCAGCCCCAGCATTTT CASRLGTGLYQPQHF
TRBJ2-4 . TRBV14 . TGTGCCAGCAGCCAAGATGTGGGCTCTGGATACATTCAGTACTTC CASSQDVGSGYIQYF
TRBJ1-2 TRBD1 TRBV2 once TGTGCCAGCACCTTTAACCCAGAGACAGGGATCTTGGGGGGCTACACCTTC CASTFNPETGILGGYTF
TRBJ1-2 . TRBV6-5 . TGTGCCAGCAGCGCCGGACAGACTCAAATGCGCTACACCTTC CASSAGQTQMRYTF
TRBJ2-3 TRBD1 TRBV6-5 . TGTGCCAGCAGTTGGGACAGGGTCGCAGATACGCAGTATTTT CASSWDRVADTQYF
TRBJ1-2 TRBD1 TRBV29-1 . TGCAGCGTAGTCTCGGACAGGGTGGGCGGCTACACCTTC CSVVSDRVGGYTF
TRBJ2-7 TRBD1 TRBV2 . TGTGCCAGCAGCGGCGGGACAGGGGCGTACGAGCAGTACTTC CASSGGTGAYEQYF
TRBJ1-1 TRBD1 TRBV5-4 few TGTGCCAGCAGCGTTCAACAGGGGGCGAGGACTGAAGCTTTCTTT CASSVQQGARTEAFF
TRBJ2-3 TRBD2 TRBV29-1 . TGCAGCGTCCAGGGCGGGACTAGCGGGAGAGCAGATACGCAGTATTTT CSVQGGTSGRADTQYF
TRBJ1-1 . TRBV27 . TGTGCCAGCAAAGGAGGGAACACTGAAGCTTTCTTT CASKGGNTEAFF
TRBJ2-7 TRBD1 TRBV6-5 . TGTGCCAGCAGTTCTTCCGGGACAGGGAAAAACGAGCAGTACTTC CASSSSGTGKNEQYF
TRBJ2-3 TRBD1 TRBV7-8 . TGTGCCATCACGACAGGGGTGACAGATACGCAGTATTTT CAITTGVTDTQYF
TRBJ1-1 TRBD1 TRBV5-1 . TGCGCCAGCAGCTATTCCGGGACAGGGAACACTGAAGCTTTCTTT CASSYSGTGNTEAFF
TRBJ2-6 . TRBV7-9 . TGTGCCAGCAGCCCAGCGGGTGCAGGGATAGGTGGGGCCAACGTCCTGACTTTC CASSPAGAGIGGANVLTF
TRBJ1-4 . TRBV7-2 . TGTGCCAGCAGCTTAGTAGGAGGGAGCGATGAAAAACTGTTTTTT CASSLVGGSDEKLFF
TRBJ2-5 . TRBV10-3 . TGTGCCATCAGTATCCCAGGGGTTGAGACCCAGTACTTC CAISIPGVETQYF
TRBJ1-4 . TRBV2 . TGTGCCAGCAGTGAAAGCCAGGGGACAAATGAAAAACTGTTTTTT CASSESQGTNEKLFF
TRBJ2-7 TRBD1 TRBV18 . TGTGCCAGCTCACCTCCTAACCCATTAAGGGGGACAGGGAACTACGAGCAGTACTTC CASSPPNPLRGTGNYEQYF
TRBJ2-7 TRBD2 TRBV5-4 . TGTGCCAGCAGCCAAGGGACTAGCGGGGGGGTGGTGTACGAGCAGTACTTC CASSQGTSGGVVYEQYF
TRBJ1-5 . TRBV19 once TGTGCCAGTAGTATCTGGGGCCGGCAGGTGAGGCAGCCCCAGCATTTT CASSIWGRQVRQPQHF
TRBJ1-6 . TRBV6-1 once TGTGCCAGCAGTGAAGCGTTCGGAGGACCTCAGAGCTCCTATAATTCACCCCTCCACTTT CASSEAFGGPQSSYNSPLHF
TRBJ1-2 . TRBV6-5 . TGTGCCAGCAGTTACTCTAGGGGAGGCTACACCTTC CASSYSRGGYTF
TRBJ2-1 TRBD2 TRBV7-8 . TGTGCCAGCAGCTCTGGCGGGAGGCGGGAGTTCTTC CASSSGGRREFF
TRBJ1-2 . TRBV7-9 . TGTGCCAGCATCTTTTCCGGGGGAAATATTAACTATGGCTACACCTTC CASIFSGGNINYGYTF
TRBJ1-1 . TRBV5-1 . TGCGCCAGCAGGCTTTCGGGTACTGAAGCTTTCTTT CASRLSGTEAFF
TRBJ1-4 TRBD1 TRBV7-2 . TGTGCCAGCAGCTTAAACAATGTTGGGACAGGGGGCGATCTGTTTTTT CASSLNNVGTGGDLFF
TRBJ1-6 TRBD1 TRBV7-2 . TGTGCCAGCAGCTTGGACAGGGGATATTCACCCCTCCACTTT CASSLDRGYSPLHF